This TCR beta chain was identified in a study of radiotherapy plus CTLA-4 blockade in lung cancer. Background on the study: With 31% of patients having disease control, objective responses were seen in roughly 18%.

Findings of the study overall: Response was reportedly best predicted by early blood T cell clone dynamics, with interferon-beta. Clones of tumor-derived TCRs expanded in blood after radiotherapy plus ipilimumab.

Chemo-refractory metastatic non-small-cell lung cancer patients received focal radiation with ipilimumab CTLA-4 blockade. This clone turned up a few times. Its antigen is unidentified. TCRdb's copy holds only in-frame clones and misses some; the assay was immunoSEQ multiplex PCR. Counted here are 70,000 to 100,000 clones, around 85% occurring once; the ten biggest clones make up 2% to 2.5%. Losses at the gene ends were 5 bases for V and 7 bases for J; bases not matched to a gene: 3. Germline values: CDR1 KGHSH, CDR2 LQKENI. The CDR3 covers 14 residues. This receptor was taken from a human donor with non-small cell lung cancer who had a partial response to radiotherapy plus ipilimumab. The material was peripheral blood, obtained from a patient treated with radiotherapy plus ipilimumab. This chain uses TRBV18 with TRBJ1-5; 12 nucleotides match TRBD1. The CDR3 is CASSGDRGQQPQHF. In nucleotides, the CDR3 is TGTGCCAGCTCAGGGGACAGGGGGCAACAGCCCCAGCATTTT. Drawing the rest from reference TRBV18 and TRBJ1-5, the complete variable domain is NAGVMQNPRHLVRRRGQEARLRCSPMKGHSHVYWYRQLPEEGLKFMVYLQKENIIDESGMPKERFSAEFPKEGPSILRIQQVVRGDSAAYFCASSGDRGQQPQHFGDGTRLSIL.